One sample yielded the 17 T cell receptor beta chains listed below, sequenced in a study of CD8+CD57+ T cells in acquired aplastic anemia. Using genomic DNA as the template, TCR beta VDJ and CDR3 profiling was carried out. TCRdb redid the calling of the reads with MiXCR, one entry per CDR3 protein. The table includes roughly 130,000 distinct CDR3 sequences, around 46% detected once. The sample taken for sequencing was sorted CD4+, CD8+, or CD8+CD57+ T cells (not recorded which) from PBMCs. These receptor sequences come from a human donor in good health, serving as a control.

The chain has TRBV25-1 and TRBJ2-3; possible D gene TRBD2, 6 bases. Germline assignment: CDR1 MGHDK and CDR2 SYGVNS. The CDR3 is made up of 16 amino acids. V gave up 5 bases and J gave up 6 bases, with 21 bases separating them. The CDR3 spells CASSRGLAGDVDTQYF. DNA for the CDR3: TGTGCCAGCAGTCGGGGACTGGCGGGCGACGTCGATACGCAGTATTTT.

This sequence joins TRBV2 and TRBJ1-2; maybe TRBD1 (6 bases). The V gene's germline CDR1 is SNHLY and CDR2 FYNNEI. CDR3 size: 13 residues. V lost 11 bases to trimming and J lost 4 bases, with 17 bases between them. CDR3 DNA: TGTGCCGGCGGGGCAGGGGCCACCTATGGCTACACCTTC. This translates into CAGGAGATYGYTF.

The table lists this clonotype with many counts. This chain's CDR3 is CASYWAGGNTDTQYF. CDR3 sequence (DNA): TGTGCCAGCTACTGGGCGGGGGGGAACACAGATACGCAGTATTTT. The chain employs TRBV6-1 and TRBJ2-3; 9 nucleotides match TRBD2. This CDR3 comprises 15 residues. The V gene's germline CDR1 is MNHNS and CDR2 SASEGT. With 8 bases clipped from V and 2 bases from J, the junction kept 8 bases outside the gene matches.

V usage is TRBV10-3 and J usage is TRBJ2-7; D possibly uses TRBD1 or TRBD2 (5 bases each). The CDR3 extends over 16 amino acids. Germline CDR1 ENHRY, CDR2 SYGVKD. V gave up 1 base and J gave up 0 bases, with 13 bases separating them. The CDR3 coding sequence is TGTGCCATCAGTGAGTTGGGGCAGGGAGTCTCCTACGAGCAGTACTTC. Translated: CAISELGQGVSYEQYF.

The CDR3 here is CASGGQGTSGNTIYF. CDR3 sequence (DNA): TGTGCCAGTGGGGGACAGGGGACCTCTGGAAACACCATATATTTT. The V gene is TRBV19, the J gene TRBJ1-3; 10 nucleotides line up with TRBD1. This CDR3 is built from 15 residues. V shed 8 bases and J 0 bases; nucleotides not matched to a gene: 4. Per the germline V gene, CDR1 is LNHDA and CDR2 is SQIVND (reference sequence).

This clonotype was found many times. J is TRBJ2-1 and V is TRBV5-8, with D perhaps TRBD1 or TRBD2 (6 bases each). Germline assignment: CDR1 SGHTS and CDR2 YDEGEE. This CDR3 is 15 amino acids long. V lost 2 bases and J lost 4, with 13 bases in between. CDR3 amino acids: CASSFTGALYNEQFF. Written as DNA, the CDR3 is TGTGCCAGCAGCTTTACGGGGGCCTTATACAATGAGCAGTTCTTC. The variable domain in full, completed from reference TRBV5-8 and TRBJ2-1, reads EAGVTQSPTHLIKTRGQQATLRCSPISGHTSVYWYQQALGLGLQFLLWYDEGEERNRGNFPPRFSGRQFPNYSSELNVNALELEDSALYLCASSFTGALYNEQFFGPGTRLTVL.

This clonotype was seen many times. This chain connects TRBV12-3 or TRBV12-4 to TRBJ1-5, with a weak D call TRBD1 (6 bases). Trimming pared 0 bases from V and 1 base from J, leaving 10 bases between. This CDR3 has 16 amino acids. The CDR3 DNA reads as TGTGCCAGCAGTTTAGCGGGGGCAGTGAGCAATCAGCCCCAGCATTTT. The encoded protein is CASSLAGAVSNQPQHF.

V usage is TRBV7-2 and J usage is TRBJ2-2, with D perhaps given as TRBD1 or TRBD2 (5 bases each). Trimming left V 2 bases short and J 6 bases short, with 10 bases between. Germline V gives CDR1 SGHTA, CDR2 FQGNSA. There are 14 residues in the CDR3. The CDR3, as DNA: TGTGCCAGCAGCTTAATGTGGGGACCCGGGGAGCTGTTTTTT. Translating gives CASSLMWGPGELFF.

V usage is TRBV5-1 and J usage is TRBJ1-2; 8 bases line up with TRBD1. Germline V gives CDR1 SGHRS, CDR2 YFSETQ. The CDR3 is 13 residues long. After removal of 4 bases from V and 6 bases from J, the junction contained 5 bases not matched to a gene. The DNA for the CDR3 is TGCGCCAGCAGCCCTTCAGGGGGCCATGGCTACACCTTC. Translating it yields CASSPSGGHGYTF.

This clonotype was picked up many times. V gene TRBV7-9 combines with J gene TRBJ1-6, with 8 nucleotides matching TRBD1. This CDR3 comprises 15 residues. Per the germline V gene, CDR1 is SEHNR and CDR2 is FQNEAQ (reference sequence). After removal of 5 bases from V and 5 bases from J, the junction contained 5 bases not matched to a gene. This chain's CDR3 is CASSRQGIHNSPLHF. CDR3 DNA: TGTGCCAGCAGCAGACAGGGGATACATAATTCACCCCTCCACTTT.

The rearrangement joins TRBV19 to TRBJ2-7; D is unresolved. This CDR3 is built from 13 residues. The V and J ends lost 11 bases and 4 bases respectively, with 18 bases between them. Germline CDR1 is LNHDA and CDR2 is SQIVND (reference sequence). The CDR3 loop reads CAVRADQFYEQYV. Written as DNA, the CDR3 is TGTGCCGTAAGGGCCGACCAGTTTTACGAGCAGTACGTC.

The chain's CDR3 is CASTLFPGLAGSETQYF. The CDR3 DNA is TGTGCCAGCACCCTATTCCCAGGACTAGCGGGGTCAGAGACCCAGTACTTC. V and J are TRBV11-2 and TRBJ2-5; 12 bases map to TRBD2. Germline V gene data show CDR1 as SGHAT and CDR2 as FQNNGV. The CDR3 sequence is 17 residues long. V gave up 7 bases and J gave up 4 bases; unmatched junction bases: 13.

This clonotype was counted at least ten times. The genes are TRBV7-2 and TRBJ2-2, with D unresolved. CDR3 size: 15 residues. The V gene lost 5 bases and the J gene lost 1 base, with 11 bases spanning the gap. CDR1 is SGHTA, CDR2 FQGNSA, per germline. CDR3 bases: TGTGCCAGCAGCCCCCCTTCCAAGAACACCGGGGAGCTGTTTTTT. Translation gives CASSPPSKNTGELFF.

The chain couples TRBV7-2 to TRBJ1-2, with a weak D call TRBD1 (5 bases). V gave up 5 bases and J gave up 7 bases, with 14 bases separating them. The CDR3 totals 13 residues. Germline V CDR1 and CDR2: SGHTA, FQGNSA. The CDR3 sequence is CASSARVRVGYTF. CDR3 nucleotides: TGTGCCAGCAGCGCGAGAGTCAGGGTTGGCTACACCTTC.

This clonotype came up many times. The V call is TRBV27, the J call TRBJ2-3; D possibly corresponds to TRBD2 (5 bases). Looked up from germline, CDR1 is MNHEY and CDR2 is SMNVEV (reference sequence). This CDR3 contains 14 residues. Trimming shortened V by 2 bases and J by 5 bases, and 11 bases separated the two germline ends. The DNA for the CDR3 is TGTGCCAGCAGTTTACGGCTAGCTGGAGATACGCAGTATTTT. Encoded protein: CASSLRLAGDTQYF.

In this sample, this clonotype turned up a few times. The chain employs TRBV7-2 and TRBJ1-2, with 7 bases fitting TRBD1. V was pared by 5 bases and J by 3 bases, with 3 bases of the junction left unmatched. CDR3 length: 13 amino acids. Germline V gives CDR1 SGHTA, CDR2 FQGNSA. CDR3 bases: TGTGCCAGCAGCGTCGACAGGGACTATGGCTACACCTTC. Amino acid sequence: CASSVDRDYGYTF.

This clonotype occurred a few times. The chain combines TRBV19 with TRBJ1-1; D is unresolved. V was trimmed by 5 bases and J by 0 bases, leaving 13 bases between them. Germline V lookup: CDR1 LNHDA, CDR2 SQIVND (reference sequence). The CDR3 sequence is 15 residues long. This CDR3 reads CASSQGKAMNTEAFF. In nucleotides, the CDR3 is TGTGCCAGTAGTCAAGGTAAGGCGATGAACACTGAAGCTTTCTTT.